This T cell receptor beta chain was identified during a study of T cell changes during pregnancy in multiple sclerosis. Germline V gene sequence: CDR1 SGHRS, CDR2 YFSETQ. This CDR3 has 12 amino acids. The V gene lost 7 bases and the J gene lost 0 bases, with 2 bases spanning the gap. Data came from immunoSEQ multiplex PCR; TCRdb stores just in-frame clones and leaves some out. The sample lists about 59,000 clones, about 93% seen once, with less than 3% in the top ten. The source was peripheral blood, collected in the third trimester of pregnancy. The chain links TRBV5-1 to TRBJ2-6; D ambiguous. The sequence was obtained from a female donor in good health, enrolled as a control in a pregnancy study. CDR3 DNA: TGCGCCAGCCTCTCTGGGGCCAACGTCCTGACTTTC. Protein: CASLSGANVLTF.